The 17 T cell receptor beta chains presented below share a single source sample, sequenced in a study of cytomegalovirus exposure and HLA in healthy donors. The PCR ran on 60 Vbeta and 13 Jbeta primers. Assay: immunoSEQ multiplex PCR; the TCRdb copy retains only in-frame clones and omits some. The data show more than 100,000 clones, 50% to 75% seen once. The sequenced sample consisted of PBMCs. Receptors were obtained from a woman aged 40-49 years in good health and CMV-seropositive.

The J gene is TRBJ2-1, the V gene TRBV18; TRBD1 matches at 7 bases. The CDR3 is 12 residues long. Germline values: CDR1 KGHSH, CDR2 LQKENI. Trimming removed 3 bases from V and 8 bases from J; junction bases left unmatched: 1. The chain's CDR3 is CASSPDRDEQFF. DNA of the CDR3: TGTGCCAGCTCACCCGACAGGGATGAGCAGTTCTTC.

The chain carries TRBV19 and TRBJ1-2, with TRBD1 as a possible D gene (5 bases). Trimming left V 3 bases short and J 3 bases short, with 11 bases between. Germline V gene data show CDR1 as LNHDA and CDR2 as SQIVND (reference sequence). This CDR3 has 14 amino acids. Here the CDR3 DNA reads TGTGCCAGTAGTATTTGGGGCGCAGACTATGGCTACACCTTC. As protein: CASSIWGADYGYTF. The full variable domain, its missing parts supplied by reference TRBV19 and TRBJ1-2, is DGGITQSPKYLFRKEGQNVTLSCEQNLNHDAMYWYRQDPGQGLRLIYYSQIVNDFQKGDIAEGYSVSREKKESFPLTVTSAQKNPTAFYLCASSIWGADYGYTFGSGTRLTVV.

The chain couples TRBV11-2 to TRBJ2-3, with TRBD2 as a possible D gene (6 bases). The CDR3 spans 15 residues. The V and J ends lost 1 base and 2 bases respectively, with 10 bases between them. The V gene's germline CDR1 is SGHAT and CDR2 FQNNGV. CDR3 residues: CASSLAAGPTDTQYF. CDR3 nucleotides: TGTGCCAGCAGCTTAGCGGCGGGACCCACAGATACGCAGTATTTT. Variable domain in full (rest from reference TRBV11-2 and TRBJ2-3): EAGVAQSPRYKIIEKRQSVAFWCNPISGHATLYWYQQILGQGPKLLIQFQNNGVVDDSQLPKDRFSAERLKGVDSTLKIQPAKLEDSAVYLCASSLAAGPTDTQYFGPGTRLTVL.

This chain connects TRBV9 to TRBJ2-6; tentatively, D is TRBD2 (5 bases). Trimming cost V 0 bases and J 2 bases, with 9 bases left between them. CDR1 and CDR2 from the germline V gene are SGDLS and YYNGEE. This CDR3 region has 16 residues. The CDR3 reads CASSVVGGTGANVLTF. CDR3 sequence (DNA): TGTGCCAGCAGCGTAGTAGGAGGTACTGGGGCCAACGTCCTGACTTTC.

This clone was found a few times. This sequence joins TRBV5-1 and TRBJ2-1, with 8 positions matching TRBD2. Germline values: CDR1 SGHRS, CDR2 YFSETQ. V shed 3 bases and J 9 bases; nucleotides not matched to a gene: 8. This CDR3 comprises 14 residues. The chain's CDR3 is CASSSRGTSGEQFF. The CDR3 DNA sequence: TGCGCCAGCAGCTCCCGAGGCACTAGCGGTGAGCAGTTCTTC. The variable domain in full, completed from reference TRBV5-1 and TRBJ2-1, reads KAGVTQTPRYLIKTRGQQVTLSCSPISGHRSVSWYQQTPGQGLQFLFEYFSETQRNKGNFPGRFSGRQFSNSRSEMNVSTLELGDSALYLCASSSRGTSGEQFFGPGTRLTVL.

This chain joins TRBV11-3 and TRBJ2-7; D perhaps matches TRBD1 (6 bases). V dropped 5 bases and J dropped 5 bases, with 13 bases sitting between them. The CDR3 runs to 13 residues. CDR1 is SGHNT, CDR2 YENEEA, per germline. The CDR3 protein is CASSHTQGHEQYF. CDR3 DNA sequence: TGTGCCAGCAGCCATACACAGGGTCACGAGCAGTACTTC.

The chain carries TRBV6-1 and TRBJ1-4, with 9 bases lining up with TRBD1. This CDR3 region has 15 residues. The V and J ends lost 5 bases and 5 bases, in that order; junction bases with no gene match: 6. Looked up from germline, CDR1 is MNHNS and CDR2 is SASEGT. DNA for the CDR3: TGTGCCAGCAGTTCTCCTGGACAGGGGAATGAAAAACTGTTTTTT. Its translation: CASSSPGQGNEKLFF.

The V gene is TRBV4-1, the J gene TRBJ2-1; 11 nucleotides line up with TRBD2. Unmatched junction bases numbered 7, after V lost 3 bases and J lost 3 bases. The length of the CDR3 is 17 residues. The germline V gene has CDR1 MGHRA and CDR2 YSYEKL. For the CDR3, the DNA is TGCGCCAGCAGCCACGATCCGGGACTAGCGGACTACAATGAGCAGTTCTTC. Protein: CASSHDPGLADYNEQFF.

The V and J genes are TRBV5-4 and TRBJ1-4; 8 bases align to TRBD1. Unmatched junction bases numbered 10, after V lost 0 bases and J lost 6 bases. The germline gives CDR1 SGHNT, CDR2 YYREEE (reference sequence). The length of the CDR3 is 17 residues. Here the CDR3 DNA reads TGTGCCAGCAGCTTGGGTTTGGCAGGGGGCAGCGATGAAAAACTGTTTTTT. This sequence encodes CASSLGLAGGSDEKLFF.

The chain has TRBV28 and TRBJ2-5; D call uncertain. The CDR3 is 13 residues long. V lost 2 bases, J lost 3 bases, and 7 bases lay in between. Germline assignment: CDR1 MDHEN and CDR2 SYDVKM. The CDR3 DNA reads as TGTGCCAGCAGTTTAAACAGAGAAGAGACCCAGTACTTC. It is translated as CASSLNREETQYF.

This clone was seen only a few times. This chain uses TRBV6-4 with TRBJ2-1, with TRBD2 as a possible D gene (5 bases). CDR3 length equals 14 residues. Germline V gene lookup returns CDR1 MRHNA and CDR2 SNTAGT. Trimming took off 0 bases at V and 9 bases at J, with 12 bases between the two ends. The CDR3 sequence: CASSDSSEGSEQFF. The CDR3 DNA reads TGTGCCAGCAGTGACTCGAGTGAGGGTTCTGAGCAGTTCTTC.

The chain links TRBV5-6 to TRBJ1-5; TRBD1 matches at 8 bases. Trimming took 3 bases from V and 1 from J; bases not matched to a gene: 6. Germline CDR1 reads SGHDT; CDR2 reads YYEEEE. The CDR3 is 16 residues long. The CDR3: CASSSRGPLSNQPQHF. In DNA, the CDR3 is TGTGCCAGCAGCTCCAGGGGGCCCCTCAGCAATCAGCCCCAGCATTTT.

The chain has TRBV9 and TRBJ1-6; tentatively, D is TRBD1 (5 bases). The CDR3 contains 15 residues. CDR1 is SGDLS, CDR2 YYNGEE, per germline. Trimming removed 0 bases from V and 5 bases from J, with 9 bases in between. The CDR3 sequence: CASSVGGGDNSPLHF. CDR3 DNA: TGTGCCAGCAGCGTAGGGGGAGGGGATAATTCACCCCTCCACTTT. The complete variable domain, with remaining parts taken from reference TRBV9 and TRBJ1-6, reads DSGVTQTPKHLITATGQRVTLRCSPRSGDLSVYWYQQSLDQGLQFLIQYYNGEERAKGNILERFSAQQFPDLHSELNLSSLELGDSALYFCASSVGGGDNSPLHFGNGTRLTVT.

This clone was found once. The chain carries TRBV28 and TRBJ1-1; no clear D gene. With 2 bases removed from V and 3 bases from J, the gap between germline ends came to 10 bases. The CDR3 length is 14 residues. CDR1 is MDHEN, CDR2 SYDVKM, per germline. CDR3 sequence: CASSLVGGDTEAFF. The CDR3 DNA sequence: TGTGCCAGCAGTTTAGTCGGCGGGGACACTGAAGCTTTCTTT.

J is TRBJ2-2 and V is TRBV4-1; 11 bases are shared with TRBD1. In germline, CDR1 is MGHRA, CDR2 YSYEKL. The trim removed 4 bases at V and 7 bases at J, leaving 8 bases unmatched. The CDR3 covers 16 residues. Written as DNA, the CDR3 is TGCGCCAGCAGCCCCAGCGGGACAGGGGGAATCGGGGAGCTGTTTTTT. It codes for CASSPSGTGGIGELFF.

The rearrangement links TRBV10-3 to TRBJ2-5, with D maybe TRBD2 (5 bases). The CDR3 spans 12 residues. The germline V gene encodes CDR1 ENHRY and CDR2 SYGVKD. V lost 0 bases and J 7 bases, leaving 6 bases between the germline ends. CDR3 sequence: CAISESEATQYF. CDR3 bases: TGTGCCATCAGTGAGTCGGAGGCGACCCAGTACTTC.

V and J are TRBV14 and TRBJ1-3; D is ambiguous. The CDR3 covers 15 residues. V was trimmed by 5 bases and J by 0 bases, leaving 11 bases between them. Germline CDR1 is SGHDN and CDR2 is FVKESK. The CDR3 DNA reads TGTGCCAGCAGCTCGAGACAAATCTCTGGAAACACCATATATTTT. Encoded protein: CASSSRQISGNTIYF.